A single sample gave rise to the 30 T cell receptor beta chains below, sequenced in a study of cytomegalovirus exposure and HLA in healthy donors. PCR primers comprised 60 Vbeta and 13 Jbeta primers. Repertoires were generated with immunoSEQ multiplex PCR, while TCRdb's copy carries only in-frame clones and drops some. This sample carries under 200,000 clones, roughly 88% of them seen once, and the ten largest clones take about 6.8%. The sequencing input was PBMCs. These receptors were taken from a man aged 50-59 years in good health and CMV-seropositive.

The chain carries TRBV7-9 and TRBJ2-1; D not certain. The V and J ends lost 1 base and 5 bases respectively, with 9 bases between them. The germline CDR1 and CDR2 sequences are SEHNR and FQNEAQ (reference sequence). This CDR3 is 14 amino acids long. CDR3 DNA: TGTGCCAGCAGCTTAGTCTTGGGCGACAATGAGCAGTTCTTC. Protein: CASSLVLGDNEQFF.

The chain recombines TRBV5-6 with TRBJ2-7; D not certain. V gave up 0 bases and J gave up 6 bases, with 7 bases separating them. The CDR3 is 12 residues long. Per the germline V gene, CDR1 is SGHDT and CDR2 is YYEEEE. DNA of the CDR3: TGTGCCAGCAGCTTGGCAGCAGGCGAGCAGTACGTC. Its protein is CASSLAAGEQYV.

J is TRBJ1-6 and V is TRBV27; 7 nucleotides align to TRBD1. This CDR3 has 15 amino acids. From germline, CDR1 is MNHEY and CDR2 SMNVEV (reference sequence). The V and J ends lost 5 bases and 5 bases, in that order; junction bases with no gene match: 6. This CDR3 reads CASSASGQDNSPLHF. The CDR3 DNA reads TGTGCCAGCAGTGCCTCTGGACAGGATAATTCACCCCTCCACTTT.

This clone showed up just once. This sequence joins TRBV19 and TRBJ1-4; 8 bases line up with TRBD1. Germline CDR1 and CDR2: LNHDA and SQIVND (reference sequence). J lost 0 bases, V lost 3 bases, and 3 bases had no gene match. The CDR3 runs 16 residues. In DNA form, the CDR3 reads TGTGCCAGTAGTATCGGACAGGGACCAACTAATGAAAAACTGTTTTTT. As protein: CASSIGQGPTNEKLFF. The full variable domain, its missing parts supplied by reference TRBV19 and TRBJ1-4, is DGGITQSPKYLFRKEGQNVTLSCEQNLNHDAMYWYRQDPGQGLRLIYYSQIVNDFQKGDIAEGYSVSREKKESFPLTVTSAQKNPTAFYLCASSIGQGPTNEKLFFGSGTQLSVL.

This sequence joins TRBV7-9 and TRBJ2-5; TRBD1 might be the D (6 bases). Trimming removed 3 bases at V and 1 base at J, with 9 bases between. Looked up from germline, CDR1 is SEHNR and CDR2 is FQNEAQ (reference sequence). The CDR3 loop spans 14 amino acids. As DNA, the CDR3 is TGTGCCAGCAGCTTTCCGACAGGCCAAGAGACCCAGTACTTC. Protein product: CASSFPTGQETQYF.

The V and J genes are TRBV2 and TRBJ1-2, with 7 bases fitting TRBD1. The germline V gene has CDR1 SNHLY and CDR2 FYNNEI. There are 15 residues in the CDR3. With V trimmed by 6 bases and J by 7 bases, 14 bases remained unmatched. CDR3 protein: CASSPGQAGSRGYTF. The CDR3 DNA reads TGTGCCAGCAGCCCAGGACAGGCGGGCAGCCGTGGCTACACCTTC.

V gene TRBV29-1 combines with J gene TRBJ1-3; 7 bases fit TRBD1. The CDR3 is 13 residues long. The junction had 2 bases not matched to a gene; V was cut back by 1 base and J by 5 bases. CDR1 and CDR2 from the germline V gene are SQVTM and ANQGSEA. CDR3 nucleotides: TGCAGCGTTGAAGGACAGGGACGAAACACCATATATTTT. Translated: CSVEGQGRNTIYF. Together with reference TRBV29-1 and TRBJ1-3, the CDR3 gives the full variable domain: SAVISQKPSRDICQRGTSLTIQCQVDSQVTMMFWYRQQPGQSLTLIATANQGSEATYESGFVIDKFPISRPNLTFSTLTVSNMSPEDSSIYLCSVEGQGRNTIYFGEGSWLTVV.

The rearrangement uses TRBV19 and TRBJ1-1, with D perhaps TRBD1 (5 bases). This CDR3 spans 17 amino acids. Trimming pared 0 bases from V and 2 bases from J, leaving 16 bases between. CDR1 and CDR2 from the germline V gene are LNHDA and SQIVND (reference sequence). The CDR3 coding sequence is TGTGCCAGTAGTATAGATTACGGGGGATCCTTTAACACTGAAGCTTTCTTT. Protein sequence: CASSIDYGGSFNTEAFF.

V usage is TRBV11-1 and J usage is TRBJ2-3; D is undetermined. Germline CDR1 and CDR2: SGHAT and FQDESV (reference sequence). CDR3 length equals 14 residues. V was shortened by 1 base and J by 5 bases, with 10 bases between the two germline ends. CDR3 bases: TGTGCCAGCAGCTTAGTCGGTGGTGGAGATACGCAGTATTTT. The encoded protein is CASSLVGGGDTQYF. The full variable domain, completed using reference TRBV11-1 and TRBJ2-3, is EAEVAQSPRYKITEKSQAVAFWCDPISGHATLYWYRQILGQGPELLVQFQDESVVDDSQLPKDRFSAERLKGVDSTLKIQPAELGDSAMYLCASSLVGGGDTQYFGPGTRLTVL.

The table lists this clone with a few counts. The rearrangement uses TRBV9 and TRBJ2-7, with 7 nucleotides matching TRBD1. CDR1 is SGDLS and CDR2 is YYNGEE in the germline V gene. This CDR3 has 16 residues. The junction had 9 bases not matched to a gene; V was cut back by 3 bases and J by 0 bases. CDR3 sequence reads: CASSAVPQGSSYEQYV. CDR3 nucleotides: TGTGCCAGCAGCGCCGTCCCACAGGGGAGCTCCTACGAGCAGTACGTC.

The chain has TRBV7-8 and TRBJ2-1, with 10 bases that match TRBD2. The germline V gene has CDR1 SGHVS and CDR2 FQNEAQ. V was pared by 4 bases and J by 4 bases, with 10 bases of the junction left unmatched. This CDR3 has 17 amino acids. CDR3 amino acids: CASSSNLAGDRYNEQFF. CDR3 in DNA: TGTGCCAGCAGCTCTAATCTAGCGGGAGATCGATACAATGAGCAGTTCTTC. Combining the CDR3 with reference TRBV7-8 and TRBJ2-1 gives the whole variable domain GAGVSQSPRYKVAKRGQDVALRCDPISGHVSLFWYQQALGQGPEFLTYFQNEAQLDKSGLPSDRFFAERPEGSVSTLKIQRTQQEDSAVYLCASSSNLAGDRYNEQFFGPGTRLTVL.

The CDR3 coding sequence is TGTGCCAGCAGTGACGGGGCAGGGGCCCAGAATGAGCAGTTCTTC. Translation: CASSDGAGAQNEQFF. The gene calls are TRBV6-4 and TRBJ2-1; tentatively, D is TRBD1 (6 bases). CDR3 length: 15 residues. Looked up from germline, CDR1 is MRHNA and CDR2 is SNTAGT. Between the trimmed V and J ends, which lost 2 bases and 7 bases, there was a span of 15 bases.

This clone has more than one count but fewer than ten. CDR3 sequence reads: CASRQGNTEAFF. CDR3 sequence (DNA): TGTGCCAGCAGGCAGGGGAACACTGAAGCTTTCTTT. The chain employs TRBV6-1 and TRBJ1-1; tentatively, D is TRBD1 (5 bases). This CDR3 has 12 amino acids. Germline loops: CDR1 MNHNS, CDR2 SASEGT. Deletions cut 6 bases from V and 1 base from J, with 6 bases between.

CDR3 loop: CASSPGSREQYF. The CDR3 DNA reads TGTGCCAGCAGCCCAGGGTCCCGCGAGCAGTACTTC. V is TRBV5-6 and J is TRBJ2-7, with a tentative D call TRBD1 (5 bases). V was cut by 4 bases and J by 6 bases, with 11 bases left in between. The CDR3 sequence is 12 residues long. Germline CDR1 reads SGHDT; CDR2 reads YYEEEE.

The chain joins TRBV7-8 to TRBJ2-1; perhaps TRBD2 as D (6 bases). V lost 3 bases to trimming and J lost 4 bases, with 13 bases between them. CDR1 is SGHVS, CDR2 FQNEAQ, per germline. The CDR3 spans 15 residues. In DNA, the CDR3 is TGTGCCAGCAGCTTCGTAACGGGAGATTACAATGAGCAGTTCTTC. Protein product: CASSFVTGDYNEQFF. The variable domain in full, with the rest retrieved from reference TRBV7-8 and TRBJ2-1, is GAGVSQSPRYKVAKRGQDVALRCDPISGHVSLFWYQQALGQGPEFLTYFQNEAQLDKSGLPSDRFFAERPEGSVSTLKIQRTQQEDSAVYLCASSFVTGDYNEQFFGPGTRLTVL.

The V call is TRBV11-3, the J call TRBJ1-1; D not resolved. The V end was cut by 6 bases, the J end by 2 bases, with 10 bases between. Germline V gene lookup returns CDR1 SGHNT and CDR2 YENEEA. The length of the CDR3 is 13 residues. CDR3 in DNA: TGTGCCAGCAGTTTTGGCCGAAACACTGAAGCTTTCTTT. Protein: CASSFGRNTEAFF.

This clone appeared a single time. This chain connects TRBV25-1 to TRBJ1-1; D is ambiguous. Germline values: CDR1 MGHDK, CDR2 SYGVNS. V lost 1 base to trimming and J lost 1 base, with 16 bases between them. This CDR3 has 17 amino acids. CDR3 nucleotide sequence: TGTGCCAGCAGTGAATTGCCCGGGATTGGCGGGAACACTGAAGCTTTCTTT. It encodes CASSELPGIGGNTEAFF.

The count of this clone is one. The junction shows a germline mismatch at one end, possibly a read error. The chain has TRBV7-9 and TRBJ2-1; perhaps TRBD2 as D (6 bases). The CDR3 is 16 amino acids. The germline CDR1 and CDR2 sequences are SEHNR and FQNEAQ (reference sequence). The CDR3 loop reads CSSSRTSLGSYNEQFF. CDR3 in DNA: TGTTCCAGCAGCCGAACTAGCCTGGGTTCCTACAATGAGCAGTTCTTC.

The J gene is TRBJ2-5, the V gene TRBV5-1; 10 nucleotides agree with TRBD1. This CDR3 has 17 amino acids. Trimming at V came to 3 bases and at J to 0 bases, leaving 8 bases not matched to a gene. Germline lookup yields CDR1 SGHRS and CDR2 YFSETQ. The CDR3 spells CASSSRTGTGDQETQYF. The CDR3 DNA sequence: TGCGCCAGCAGCTCTAGAACCGGGACAGGGGACCAAGAGACCCAGTACTTC.

The chain couples TRBV5-1 to TRBJ1-3; TRBD1 agrees at 7 bases. After removal of 0 bases from V and 3 bases from J, the junction contained 0 bases not matched to a gene. The CDR3 sequence is 14 residues long. The germline V gene encodes CDR1 SGHRS and CDR2 YFSETQ. CDR3 sequence reads: CASSLDRGGNTIYF. CDR3 in DNA: TGCGCCAGCAGCTTGGACAGGGGTGGAAACACCATATATTTT.

J is TRBJ1-2 and V is TRBV5-6; D uncertain. CDR1 and CDR2 (germline): SGHDT, YYEEEE. Trimming stripped 1 base from V and 3 bases from J, with 10 bases between. This CDR3 contains 14 residues. CDR3 in amino acids: CASSLSQTYYGYTF. The CDR3 nucleotides read TGTGCCAGCAGCTTGTCACAGACATACTATGGCTACACCTTC.

The V gene is TRBV14, the J gene TRBJ2-1, with TRBD2 matching 10 bases. V shed 1 base, J shed 6 bases, and the junction held 6 bases outside the gene matches. CDR1 and CDR2 (germline): SGHDN, FVKESK. There are 16 residues in the CDR3. The CDR3 nucleotides are TGTGCCAGCAGCCAAGTCCTAGCGGGAGTGCTCAATGAGCAGTTCTTC. This translates into CASSQVLAGVLNEQFF.

The chain combines TRBV7-2 with TRBJ2-2; perhaps TRBD2 as D (5 bases). V lost 3 bases, J lost 6 bases, and 17 bases lay in between. This CDR3 has 16 residues. The germline CDR1 and CDR2 sequences are SGHTA and FQGNSA. DNA for the CDR3: TGTGCCAGCAGCTTTAGGGAAGGGTGGGGAGCCGGGGAGCTGTTTTTT. This translates into CASSFREGWGAGELFF.

The chain has TRBV6-1 and TRBJ1-1; perhaps TRBD1 as D (6 bases). The CDR3 is 11 amino acids. V dropped 3 bases and J dropped 11 bases, with 10 bases sitting between them. Germline values: CDR1 MNHNS, CDR2 SASEGT. The CDR3 nucleotides read TGTGCCAGCAGTGAGGGGGCGTGGGCTTTCTTT. Its translation: CASSEGAWAFF.

The V and J genes are TRBV4-1 and TRBJ2-5, with 8 bases lining up with TRBD2. The CDR3 length is 16 residues. Germline trimming cut 1 base from V and 4 bases from J; bases unmatched to any gene: 8. CDR1 and CDR2 (germline): MGHRA, YSYEKL. The CDR3 DNA reads TGCGCCAGCAGCCAAGGAGCGGGAGTCGTCGGAGAGACCCAGTACTTC. Translated: CASSQGAGVVGETQYF.

V and J are TRBV7-9 and TRBJ1-1; D unclear. The germline V gene has CDR1 SEHNR and CDR2 FQNEAQ (reference sequence). Trimming left V 4 bases short and J 4 bases short, with 10 bases between. CDR3 length equals 13 residues. The CDR3 DNA reads TGTGCCAGCAGCTCCACCCAGGCCACTGAAGCTTTCTTT. Translating it yields CASSSTQATEAFF.

DNA of the CDR3: TGTGCCAGCAGTGATGGGTCGACTGGAAACACTGAAGCTTTCTTT. It is translated as CASSDGSTGNTEAFF. V is TRBV2 and J is TRBJ1-1; no clear D gene. Germline V gene data show CDR1 as SNHLY and CDR2 as FYNNEI. The CDR3 loop spans 15 amino acids. Trimming left V 3 bases short and J 2 bases short, with 13 bases between. Variable domain in full (rest from reference TRBV2 and TRBJ1-1): EPEVTQTPSHQVTQMGQEVILRCVPISNHLYFYWYRQILGQKVEFLVSFYNNEISEKSEIFDDQFSVERPDGSNFTLKIRSTKLEDSAMYFCASSDGSTGNTEAFFGQGTRLTVV.

This clone is a singleton in its sample. The chain has TRBV29-1 and TRBJ1-1, with a tentative D call TRBD1 (5 bases). With 5 bases removed from V and 0 bases from J, the gap between germline ends came to 10 bases. The CDR3 extends over 13 amino acids. Germline-derived CDR1 and CDR2 are SQVTM and ANQGSEA. The chain's CDR3 is CSVTTVMNTEAFF. The CDR3 nucleotides read TGCAGCGTTACGACAGTTATGAACACTGAAGCTTTCTTT.

The chain links TRBV28 to TRBJ1-2; TRBD1 aligns across 7 bases. This CDR3 has 13 amino acids. Germline CDR1 is MDHEN and CDR2 is SYDVKM. Trimming cost V 3 bases and J 8 bases; bases outside gene matches: 6. The CDR3: CASSLVTGKGYTF. The CDR3 nucleotides read TGTGCCAGCAGTTTGGTGACAGGGAAAGGCTACACCTTC.

This clone was seen a few times. V usage is TRBV10-1 and J usage is TRBJ2-1, with TRBD2 as a possible D gene (6 bases). The germline V gene has CDR1 WNHNN and CDR2 SYGVQD (reference sequence). The V end was cut by 0 bases, the J end by 7 bases, with 13 bases between. The length of the CDR3 is 15 residues. CDR3 loop: CASSESTGVQNEQFF. CDR3 DNA: TGCGCCAGCAGTGAGTCGACGGGAGTGCAGAATGAGCAGTTCTTC.